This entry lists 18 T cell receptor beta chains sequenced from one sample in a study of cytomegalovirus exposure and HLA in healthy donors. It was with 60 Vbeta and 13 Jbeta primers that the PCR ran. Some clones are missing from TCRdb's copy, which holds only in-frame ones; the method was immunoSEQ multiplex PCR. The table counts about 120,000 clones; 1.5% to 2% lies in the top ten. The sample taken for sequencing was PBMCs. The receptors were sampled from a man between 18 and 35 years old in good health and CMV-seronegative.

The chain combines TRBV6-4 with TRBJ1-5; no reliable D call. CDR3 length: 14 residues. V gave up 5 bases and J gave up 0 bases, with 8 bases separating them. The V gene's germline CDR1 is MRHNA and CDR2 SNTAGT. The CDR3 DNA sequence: TGTGCCAGCAGTCACAGTTATAGCAATCAGCCCCAGCATTTT. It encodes CASSHSYSNQPQHF.

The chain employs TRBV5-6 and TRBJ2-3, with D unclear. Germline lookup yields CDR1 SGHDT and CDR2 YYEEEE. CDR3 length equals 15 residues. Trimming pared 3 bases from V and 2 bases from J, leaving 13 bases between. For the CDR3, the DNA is TGTGCCAGCAGCTCAGGCGACATCTCCACAGATACGCAGTATTTT. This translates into CASSSGDISTDTQYF.

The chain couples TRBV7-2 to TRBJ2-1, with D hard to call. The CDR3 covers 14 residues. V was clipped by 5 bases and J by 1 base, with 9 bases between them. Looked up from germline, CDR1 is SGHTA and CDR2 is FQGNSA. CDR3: CASSLDTSYNEQFF. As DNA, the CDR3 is TGTGCCAGCAGCCTTGACACTTCCTACAATGAGCAGTTCTTC.

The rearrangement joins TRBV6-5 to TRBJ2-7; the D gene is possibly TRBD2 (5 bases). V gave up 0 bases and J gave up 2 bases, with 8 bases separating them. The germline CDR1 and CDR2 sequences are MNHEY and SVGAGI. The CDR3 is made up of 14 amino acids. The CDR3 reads CASSYSRVTYEQYF. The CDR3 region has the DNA TGTGCCAGCAGTTACTCGAGGGTTACCTACGAGCAGTACTTC.

The CDR3 DNA reads TGCGCCAGCAGCCTAAATAGCGGAAGCTCCTACAATGAGCAGTTCTTC. Its translation: CASSLNSGSSYNEQFF. V and J are TRBV5-1 and TRBJ2-1; TRBD2 is a possible D gene (6 bases). Germline assignment: CDR1 SGHRS and CDR2 YFSETQ. The CDR3 consists of 16 residues. Trimming pared 4 bases from V and 0 bases from J, leaving 14 bases between.

CDR3 amino acids: CASSTPDRGQEETQYF. CDR3 DNA sequence: TGTGCCAGCAGTACTCCGGACAGGGGGCAGGAGGAGACCCAGTACTTC. The chain carries TRBV28 and TRBJ2-5; TRBD1 aligns across 11 bases. J was trimmed by 5 bases and V by 5 bases; bases with no gene match: 10. Germline CDR1 reads MDHEN; CDR2 reads SYDVKM. This CDR3 region has 16 residues. The full variable domain, rest sourced from reference TRBV28 and TRBJ2-5, is DVKVTQSSRYLVKRTGEKVFLECVQDMDHENMFWYRQDPGLGLRLIYFSYDVKMKEKGDIPEGYSVSREKKERFSLILESASTNQTSMYLCASSTPDRGQEETQYFGPGTRLLVL.

DNA for the CDR3: TGTGCCAGCAGCTTGTCGCTAGCTAAGGAGCAGTACTTC. This sequence encodes CASSLSLAKEQYF. V and J are TRBV5-4 and TRBJ2-5; tentative D call: TRBD2 (5 bases). V was cut by 1 base and J by 11 bases, with 15 bases left in between. Germline V gene data show CDR1 as SGHNT and CDR2 as YYREEE (reference sequence). The CDR3 spans 13 residues.

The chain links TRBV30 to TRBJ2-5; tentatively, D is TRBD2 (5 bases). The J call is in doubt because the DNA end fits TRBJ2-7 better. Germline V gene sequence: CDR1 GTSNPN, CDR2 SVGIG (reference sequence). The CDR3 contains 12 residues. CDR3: CAWSVGSYEQYF. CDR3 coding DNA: TGTGCCTGGAGTGTAGGGAGCTACGAGCAGTACTTC.

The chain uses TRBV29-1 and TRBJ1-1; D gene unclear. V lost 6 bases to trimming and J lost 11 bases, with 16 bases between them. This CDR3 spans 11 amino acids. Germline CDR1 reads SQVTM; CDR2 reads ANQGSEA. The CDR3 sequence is CSVGEATYAFF. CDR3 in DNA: TGCAGCGTCGGAGAGGCGACCTACGCTTTCTTT.

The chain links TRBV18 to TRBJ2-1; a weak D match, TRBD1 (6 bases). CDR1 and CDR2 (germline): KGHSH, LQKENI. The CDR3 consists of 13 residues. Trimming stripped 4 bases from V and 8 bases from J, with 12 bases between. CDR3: CASSRDKRDEQFF. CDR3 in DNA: TGTGCCAGCTCACGGGACAAACGGGATGAGCAGTTCTTC.

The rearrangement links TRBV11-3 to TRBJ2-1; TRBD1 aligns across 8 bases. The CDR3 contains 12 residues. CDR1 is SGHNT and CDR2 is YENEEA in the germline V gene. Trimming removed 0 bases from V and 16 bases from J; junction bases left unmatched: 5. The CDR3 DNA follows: TGTGCCAGCAGCTTAGACGGCAGGGGGCAATTCTTC. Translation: CASSLDGRGQFF.

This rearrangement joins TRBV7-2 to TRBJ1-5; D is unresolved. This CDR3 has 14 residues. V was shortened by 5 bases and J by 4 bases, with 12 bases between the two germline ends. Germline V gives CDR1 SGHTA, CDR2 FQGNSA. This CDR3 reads CASSPGVGNQPQHF. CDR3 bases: TGTGCCAGCAGCCCCGGGGTCGGGAATCAGCCCCAGCATTTT.

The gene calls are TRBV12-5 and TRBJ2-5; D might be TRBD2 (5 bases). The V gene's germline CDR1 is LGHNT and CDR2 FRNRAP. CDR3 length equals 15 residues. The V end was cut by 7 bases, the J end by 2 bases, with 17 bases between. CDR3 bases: TGTGCTAGTGCCCGGGCGGGCGGGCTTCAAGAGACCCAGTACTTC. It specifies CASARAGGLQETQYF.

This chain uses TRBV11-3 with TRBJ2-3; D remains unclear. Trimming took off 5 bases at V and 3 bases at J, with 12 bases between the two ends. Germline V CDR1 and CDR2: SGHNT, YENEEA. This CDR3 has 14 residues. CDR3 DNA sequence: TGTGCCAGCAGCCCCTTTCAGGCGACAGATACGCAGTATTTT. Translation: CASSPFQATDTQYF.

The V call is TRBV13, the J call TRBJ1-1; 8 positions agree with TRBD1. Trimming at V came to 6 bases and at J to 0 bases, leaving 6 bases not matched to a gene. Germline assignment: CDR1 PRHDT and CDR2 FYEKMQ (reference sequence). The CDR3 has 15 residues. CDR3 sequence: CASSRQGNLNTEAFF. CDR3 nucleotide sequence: TGTGCCAGCAGTCGACAGGGGAACTTGAACACTGAAGCTTTCTTT.

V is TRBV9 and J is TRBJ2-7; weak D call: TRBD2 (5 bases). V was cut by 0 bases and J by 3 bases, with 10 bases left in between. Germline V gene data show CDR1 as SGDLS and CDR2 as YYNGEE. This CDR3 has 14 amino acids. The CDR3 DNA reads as TGTGCCAGCAGCGTAGGAAATGAGGGCTACGAGCAGTACTTC. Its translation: CASSVGNEGYEQYF.

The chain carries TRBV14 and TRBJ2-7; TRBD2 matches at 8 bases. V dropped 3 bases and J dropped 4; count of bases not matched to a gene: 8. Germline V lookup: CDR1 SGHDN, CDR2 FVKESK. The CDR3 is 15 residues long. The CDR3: CASSHTRLAKYEQYF. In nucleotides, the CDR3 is TGTGCCAGCAGCCATACTCGACTAGCGAAGTACGAGCAGTACTTC. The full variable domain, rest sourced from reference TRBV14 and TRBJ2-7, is EAGVTQFPSHSVIEKGQTVTLRCDPISGHDNLYWYRRVMGKEIKFLLHFVKESKQDESGMPNNRFLAERTGGTYSTLKVQPAELEDSGVYFCASSHTRLAKYEQYFGPGTRLTVT.

CDR3 sequence reads: CATSRRRGLAGLPYNEQFF. The CDR3 DNA sequence: TGTGCCACCAGCAGGCGAAGGGGACTAGCGGGTCTCCCCTACAATGAGCAGTTCTTC. V and J are TRBV15 and TRBJ2-1, with 12 bases fitting TRBD2. Germline V CDR1 and CDR2: LNHNV, YYDKDF (reference sequence). The CDR3 has 19 residues. V trimming: 3 bases; J trimming: 2 bases; junction bases outside the gene matches: 11. Full variable domain (remainder filled in from reference TRBV15 and TRBJ2-1): DAMVIQNPRYQVTQFGKPVTLSCSQTLNHNVMYWYQQKSSQAPKLLFHYYDKDFNNEADTPDNFQSRRPNTSFCFLDIRSPGLGDTAMYLCATSRRRGLAGLPYNEQFFGPGTRLTVL.